This passage covers 31 T cell receptor beta chains from one sample sequenced in a study of shared clonotypes between healthy human individuals. Only in-frame clones appear in the TCRdb table, and some are missing; sequencing was by immunoSEQ multiplex PCR. There are approximately 1,000,000 clones in the sample; roughly 80% occur only once, and over 0.8% lies in the top ten. Sequencing was carried out using memory CD4+ T cells from PBMCs. Subset noted: CD45RA-negative fraction. Source of these receptors: a man aged 18 to 35 in good health. Some clones in this sample may be carry-over from other donors' samples.

Concerning this clone: This same CDR3 is encoded by further DNA sequences in the sample. This chain links TRBV5-1 with TRBJ2-2; D remains ambiguous. V lost 1 base and J 6 bases, leaving 4 bases between the germline ends. Germline CDR1 is SGHRS and CDR2 is YFSETQ. The CDR3 totals 12 residues. The CDR3 region has the DNA TGCGCCAGCAGCTTGTTGTCCGGGGAGCTGTTTTTT. Protein sequence: CASSLLSGELFF.

J is TRBJ2-3 and V is TRBV4-3; D perhaps matches TRBD2 (6 bases). The CDR3 has 18 residues. Deletions cut 2 bases from V and 1 base from J, with 19 bases between. Germline CDR1 LGHNA, CDR2 YSLEER. The CDR3 loop reads CASSQRSFYSSGTDTQYF. The CDR3 nucleotides read TGCGCCAGCAGCCAAAGGTCTTTCTATTCTAGCGGCACAGATACGCAGTATTTT.

The chain joins TRBV11-3 to TRBJ2-7, with 8 bases lining up with TRBD1. CDR1 and CDR2 from the germline V gene are SGHNT and YENEEA. With 4 bases clipped from V and 8 bases from J, the junction kept 4 bases outside the gene matches. There are 12 residues in the CDR3. CDR3 DNA sequence: TGTGCCAGCAGCTCCGACAGGGGAAAGCAGTACTTC. It yields the protein CASSSDRGKQYF.

This clone was recorded once. The V and J genes are TRBV10-3 and TRBJ2-7, with 8 bases fitting TRBD2. The V gene's germline CDR1 is ENHRY and CDR2 SYGVKD. CDR3 length: 14 amino acids. V dropped 7 bases and J dropped 0; count of bases not matched to a gene: 5. The CDR3 bases are TGTGCCATCATGGGGACTAGTGACTCCTACGAGCAGTACTTC. The encoded protein is CAIMGTSDSYEQYF.

The chain links TRBV19 to TRBJ1-1, with D uncertain. This CDR3 is 13 amino acids long. From germline, CDR1 is LNHDA and CDR2 SQIVND (reference sequence). V gave up 1 base and J gave up 10 bases, with 13 bases separating them. The CDR3 DNA is TGTGCCAGTAGTATAGCCGGGGTTCGAGGAGCTTTCTTT. It codes for CASSIAGVRGAFF.

The V gene is TRBV7-8, the J gene TRBJ1-4; 9 bases agree with TRBD1. V lost 2 bases, J lost 4 bases, and 17 bases stayed unmatched. This CDR3 has 20 amino acids. CDR1 and CDR2 (germline): SGHVS, FQNEAQ. The CDR3 here is CASSLNPNRGQKDSNEKLFF. For the CDR3, the DNA is TGTGCCAGCAGCTTAAACCCGAACAGGGGGCAGAAGGATAGTAATGAAAAACTGTTTTTT.

The CDR3 loop is CASSLGAGAATDTQYF. The CDR3 region has the DNA TGTGCCAGCAGCTTGGGGGCAGGGGCCGCCACAGATACGCAGTATTTT. The chain joins TRBV7-9 to TRBJ2-3; D is perhaps TRBD1 (6 bases). CDR1 SEHNR and CDR2 FQNEAQ come from the germline V gene (reference sequence). The CDR3 runs to 16 residues. The germline V and J ends were trimmed by 3 bases and 2 bases, with 15 bases remaining between them.

The genes are TRBV5-1 and TRBJ2-1; possible D gene TRBD1, 5 bases. CDR3 length: 15 amino acids. Germline CDR1 is SGHRS and CDR2 is YFSETQ. Trimming cost V 0 bases and J 4 bases, with 11 bases left between them. CDR3 protein: CASSLGQPSYNEQFF. CDR3 DNA: TGCGCCAGCAGCTTGGGACAGCCGTCTTACAATGAGCAGTTCTTC. The full variable domain, completed using reference TRBV5-1 and TRBJ2-1, is KAGVTQTPRYLIKTRGQQVTLSCSPISGHRSVSWYQQTPGQGLQFLFEYFSETQRNKGNFPGRFSGRQFSNSRSEMNVSTLELGDSALYLCASSLGQPSYNEQFFGPGTRLTVL.

The J gene is TRBJ2-3, the V gene TRBV5-4; 13 bases are shared with TRBD2. CDR3 length: 17 amino acids. The trim removed 6 bases at V and 1 base at J, leaving 8 bases unmatched. Germline V lookup: CDR1 SGHNT, CDR2 YYREEE (reference sequence). CDR3 amino acids: CASNGLAGDVGTDTQYF. The CDR3 region has the DNA TGTGCCAGCAACGGACTAGCGGGAGACGTAGGCACAGATACGCAGTATTTT.

This clone was detected only a few times. For the CDR3, the DNA is TGCAGCGTAAAGACAGGGGTTTACACTGAAGCTTTCTTT. Translation: CSVKTGVYTEAFF. The chain carries TRBV29-1 and TRBJ1-1; 8 positions match TRBD1. The CDR3 totals 13 residues. CDR1 SQVTM and CDR2 ANQGSEA come from the germline V gene. With V trimmed by 6 bases and J by 3 bases, 6 bases remained unmatched.

This clone was recorded a few times. Other DNA sequences from this sample encode an identical CDR3 as well. The CDR3: CASSVGTGDYGYTF. The DNA for the CDR3 is TGTGCCAGCAGCGTAGGGACCGGGGACTATGGCTACACCTTC. This chain connects TRBV9 to TRBJ1-2; D not resolved. Trimming removed 0 bases at V and 3 bases at J, with 9 bases between. This CDR3 has 14 residues. CDR1 and CDR2 (germline): SGDLS, YYNGEE.

This clone was counted between two and nine times. Additional DNA sequences in this sample encode the identical CDR3. The chain recombines TRBV9 with TRBJ1-1; D ambiguous. The germline gives CDR1 SGDLS, CDR2 YYNGEE. The CDR3 extends over 13 amino acids. The V gene lost 1 base and the J gene lost 2 bases, with 6 bases spanning the gap. The CDR3: CASSVTSNTEAFF. CDR3 in DNA: TGTGCCAGCAGCGTAACATCAAACACTGAAGCTTTCTTT.

This clone was picked up one time. Only one base separates this from a far larger clonotype, so it likely reflects a read error. This sample also contains other DNA sequences that code for the same CDR3. The chain has TRBV30 and TRBJ2-7, with TRBD2 as a possible D gene (6 bases). The CDR3 sequence is 15 residues long. Germline CDR1 GTSNPN, CDR2 SVGIG (reference sequence). The CDR3 region is CAWSGGSGTYYEQYF. The CDR3 DNA reads as TGTGCCTGGAGTGGGGGCTCCGGGACTTACTACGAACAGTACTTC.

The table lists this clone with many counts. This sample includes further DNA sequences coding for the same CDR3. This chain links TRBV30 with TRBJ2-7; D tentatively reads TRBD1 or TRBD2 (5 bases each). The germline gives CDR1 GTSNPN, CDR2 SVGIG (reference sequence). Trimming removed 2 bases from V and 7 bases from J, with 9 bases in between. This CDR3 has 11 amino acids. The chain's CDR3 is CAWSWGGEQYF. The CDR3 DNA follows: TGTGCCTGGAGTTGGGGCGGGGAGCAGTACTTC.

The chain couples TRBV7-3 to TRBJ2-2; maybe TRBD1 (6 bases). This CDR3 is 13 amino acids long. The ends were cut back, 5 bases at V and 5 bases at J, with 9 bases in the middle. Germline values: CDR1 SGHTA, CDR2 FQGTGA. The CDR3 sequence: CASSPGTTGELFF. CDR3 DNA: TGTGCCAGCAGCCCCGGGACAACCGGGGAGCTGTTTTTT.

This clone was counted only a few times. The chain uses TRBV7-2 and TRBJ2-7; D tentatively fits TRBD1 or TRBD2 (5 bases each). This CDR3 spans 14 amino acids. Trimming removed 1 base from V and 2 bases from J, with 9 bases in between. The V gene's germline CDR1 is SGHTA and CDR2 FQGNSA. CDR3 DNA sequence: TGTGCCAGCAGCTTAGTCGGGACGGCCTACGAGCAGTACTTC. Residues: CASSLVGTAYEQYF. The variable domain in full, completed from reference TRBV7-2 and TRBJ2-7, reads GAGVSQSPSNKVTEKGKDVELRCDPISGHTALYWYRQSLGQGLEFLIYFQGNSAPDKSGLPSDRFSAERTGGSVSTLTIQRTQQEDSAVYLCASSLVGTAYEQYFGPGTRLTVT.

The chain carries TRBV30 and TRBJ1-5; TRBD1 aligns across 8 bases. J lost 3 bases, V lost 7 bases, and 5 bases had no gene match. Germline CDR1 is GTSNPN and CDR2 is SVGIG (reference sequence). This CDR3 has 13 residues. The CDR3 DNA follows: TGTGCCTTCGACAGGGGACTCAATCAGCCCCAGCATTTT. The encoded protein is CAFDRGLNQPQHF.

The V and J genes are TRBV7-2 and TRBJ2-2; tentative D call: TRBD2 (6 bases). The V end was cut by 8 bases, the J end by 3 bases, with 19 bases between. The CDR3 loop spans 16 amino acids. Germline V gives CDR1 SGHTA, CDR2 FQGNSA. The CDR3 nucleotides read TGTGCCAGCCTCTATCGGGAGTGGATTTACACCGGGGAGCTGTTTTTT. Its protein product is CASLYREWIYTGELFF.

V gene TRBV7-2 combines with J gene TRBJ2-7; D possibly corresponds to TRBD2 (5 bases). V was cut by 10 bases and J by 7 bases, with 23 bases left in between. CDR1 SGHTA and CDR2 FQGNSA come from the germline V gene. This CDR3 is 14 amino acids long. In nucleotides, the CDR3 is TGTGCCACGGCTAGCCGGCGTGCCGAGGGAGAGCAGTACTTC. It translates to CATASRRAEGEQYF.

This chain links TRBV28 with TRBJ2-1; D possibly corresponds to TRBD1 (6 bases). Germline V gene sequence: CDR1 MDHEN, CDR2 SYDVKM. V lost 6 bases and J lost 4, with 10 bases in between. This CDR3 is built from 13 residues. The CDR3 loop reads CASRRTEYNEQFF. In nucleotides, the CDR3 is TGTGCCAGCAGGCGGACAGAGTACAATGAGCAGTTCTTC.

The genes are TRBV27 and TRBJ1-3; D unresolved. CDR1 and CDR2 (germline): MNHEY, SMNVEV (reference sequence). The CDR3 sequence is 17 residues long. V was cut by 0 bases and J by 4 bases, with 16 bases left in between. The CDR3 sequence is CASSLSAQPRLGNTIYF. The CDR3 DNA sequence: TGTGCCAGCAGTTTATCCGCACAGCCCCGGCTGGGAAACACCATATATTTT.

V and J are TRBV19 and TRBJ2-7; D may be TRBD1 (5 bases). Looked up from germline, CDR1 is LNHDA and CDR2 is SQIVND (reference sequence). The V gene lost 7 bases and the J gene lost 8 bases, with 18 bases spanning the gap. The length of the CDR3 is 13 residues. In DNA form, the CDR3 reads TGTGCCAGTACCCAGGGCTCCTCTAACAAGCAGTACTTC. Amino acid sequence: CASTQGSSNKQYF.

The chain couples TRBV18 to TRBJ2-3; unclear D gene. The CDR3 sequence is 12 residues long. Germline V lookup: CDR1 KGHSH, CDR2 LQKENI. V lost 5 bases to trimming and J lost 14 bases, with 17 bases between them. CDR3 amino acids: CASSANLESLYF. The CDR3 bases are TGTGCCAGCTCAGCCAACCTAGAATCACTGTATTTT.

The chain is built from TRBV5-4 and TRBJ1-1; D possibly corresponds to TRBD1 (5 bases). V lost 4 bases and J 0 bases, leaving 13 bases between the germline ends. This CDR3 is 15 amino acids long. Germline V gives CDR1 SGHNT, CDR2 YYREEE (reference sequence). CDR3 sequence (DNA): TGTGCCAGCAGCGGACGGACAAAAATGAACACTGAAGCTTTCTTT. This sequence encodes CASSGRTKMNTEAFF. The complete variable domain, with remaining parts taken from reference TRBV5-4 and TRBJ1-1, reads ETGVTQSPTHLIKTRGQQVTLRCSSQSGHNTVSWYQQALGQGPQFIFQYYREEENGRGNFPPRFSGLQFPNYSSELNVNALELDDSALYLCASSGRTKMNTEAFFGQGTRLTVV.

Concerning this clone: Only one base separates this from a far larger clonotype, so it likely reflects a read error. This chain links TRBV6-6 with TRBJ1-1; D is ambiguous. The CDR3 covers 13 residues. Germline CDR1 is MNHNY and CDR2 is SVGAGI (reference sequence). CDR3 nucleotide sequence: TGTGCCAGCAGTCGAACAGAGAACACTGAAGATTTCTTT. Protein product: CASSRTENTEDFF.

In its sample, this clone was seen a few times. This chain links TRBV27 with TRBJ1-1; D call uncertain. Trimming pared 6 bases from V and 3 bases from J, leaving 11 bases between. Germline CDR1 is MNHEY and CDR2 is SMNVEV (reference sequence). The CDR3 has 13 residues. CDR3 nucleotides: TGTGCCAGCAGAATTCCCGGGTACACTGAAGCTTTCTTT. It encodes CASRIPGYTEAFF.

This chain connects TRBV2 to TRBJ2-2; 7 bases are shared with TRBD2. Germline-derived CDR1 and CDR2 are SNHLY and FYNNEI. This CDR3 spans 15 amino acids. V gave up 3 bases and J gave up 7 bases; unmatched junction bases: 8. This chain's CDR3 is CASSDSRGRVGELFF. For the CDR3, the DNA is TGTGCCAGCAGTGATTCTCGCGGGAGAGTCGGGGAGCTGTTTTTT.

CDR3 nucleotides: TGTGCCAGTAGTGTCCGACTAGCGGGAAAATCCTACGAGCAGTACTTC. Translation: CASSVRLAGKSYEQYF. This chain joins TRBV19 and TRBJ2-7, with 11 positions matching TRBD2. The CDR3 length is 16 residues. V was pared by 5 bases and J by 1 base, with 7 bases of the junction left unmatched. Germline V gene sequence: CDR1 LNHDA, CDR2 SQIVND (reference sequence).

For this clone: It differs at one base from a far larger clone, so likely a read error. The chain couples TRBV29-1 to TRBJ2-3; D is ambiguous. The germline V gene encodes CDR1 SQVTM and CDR2 ANQGSEA. The CDR3 is 10 residues long. V shed 5 bases and J shed 2 bases, with 2 bases lying between them. The CDR3: CSVYTDTQYF. CDR3 nucleotides: TGCAGCGTTTACACAGATACGCAGTATTTT.

V usage is TRBV7-9 and J usage is TRBJ2-6; D is unclear. This CDR3 comprises 16 residues. Trimming shortened V by 4 bases and J by 2 bases, and 12 bases separated the two germline ends. Per germline, CDR1 SEHNR and CDR2 FQNEAQ (reference sequence). In DNA form, the CDR3 reads TGTGCCAGCAGCTCCTACTTTGCTCCTGGGGCCAACGTCCTGACTTTC. Translation gives CASSSYFAPGANVLTF.

The rearrangement links TRBV9 to TRBJ2-1, with a possible D match to TRBD1 (6 bases). CDR3 length: 17 amino acids. V gave up 0 bases and J gave up 2 bases, with 15 bases separating them. Germline-derived CDR1 and CDR2 are SGDLS and YYNGEE. The CDR3 coding sequence is TGTGCCAGCAGCGTAGGAGTCTTGGGGGCGACCTACAATGAGCAGTTCTTC. It codes for CASSVGVLGATYNEQFF.